Reported below is one T cell receptor (beta chain). It lacks a known antigen. Per-nucleotide qualities are absent, and no much larger clonotype sits a single base away. This record comes from a study of T-cell reconstitution after alpha-beta-depleted transplantation in children (dated by TCRdb to the mid-2010s). Background for the entire study: Using TCR repertoire profiling, the study quantitatively followed how T-cell immune reconstitution unfolded in children after TCRalphabeta/CD19-depleted allogeneic hematopoietic cell transplantation.

Library method: PCR. The data were produced on an Illumina HiSeq 2500. Molecular barcoding was employed in the preparation of TCR libraries, with unique molecular identifiers being used to normalize TCRbeta repertoire quantification. The public reads were run again by TCRdb, first through fastp at Q25 and then through MiXCR, and only productive beta chains were kept. Entries are consolidated by CDR3 protein sequence, retaining the most common genes and DNA. Within this sample are roughly 590,000 distinct CDR3 sequences, with roughly 15% of them counted one time only. The ten largest clonotypes hold 1.1% of the sample. Sequences MNHEY (CDR1) and SVGEGT (CDR2) are obtained from the germline V gene. V has 7 bases trimmed and J has 9 bases trimmed; junction bases matching no gene number 9. CDR3 length: 14 amino acids, cysteine to phenylalanine. The CDR3 DNA has 42 bases and is translated from base 1.

This sample comprised PBMCs from the stem cell graft donor, obtained from the stem cell graft. This clonotype was sampled from a human donor who donated a stem cell graft to a child with acute myeloid leukemia. The receptor chain draws on TRBV6-2 or TRBV6-3 and TRBJ2-1, with 10 middle bases fitting TRBD2. The CDR3 is CASMSGGAEAEQFF. The DNA sequence is given as TGTGCCAGCATGAGCGGGGGGGCAGAGGCTGAGCAGTTCTTC.